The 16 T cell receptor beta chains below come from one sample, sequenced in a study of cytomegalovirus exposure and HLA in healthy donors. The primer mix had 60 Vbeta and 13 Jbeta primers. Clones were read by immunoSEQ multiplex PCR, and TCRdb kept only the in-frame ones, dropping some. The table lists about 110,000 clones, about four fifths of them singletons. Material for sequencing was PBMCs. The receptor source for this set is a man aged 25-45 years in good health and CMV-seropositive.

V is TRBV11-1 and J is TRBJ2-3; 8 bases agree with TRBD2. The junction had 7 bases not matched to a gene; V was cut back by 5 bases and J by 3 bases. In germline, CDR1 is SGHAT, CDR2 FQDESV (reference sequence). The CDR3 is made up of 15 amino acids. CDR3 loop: CASSPRGGPTDTQYF. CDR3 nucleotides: TGTGCCAGCAGCCCCCGGGGGGGCCCAACAGATACGCAGTATTTT.

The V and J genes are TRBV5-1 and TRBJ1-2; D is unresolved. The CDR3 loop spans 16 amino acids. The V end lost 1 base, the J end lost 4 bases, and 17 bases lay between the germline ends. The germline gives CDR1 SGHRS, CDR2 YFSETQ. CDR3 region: CASSLSSTGGIYGYTF. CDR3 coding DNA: TGCGCCAGCAGCTTGAGTTCGACGGGAGGTATCTATGGCTACACCTTC. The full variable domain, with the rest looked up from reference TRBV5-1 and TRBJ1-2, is KAGVTQTPRYLIKTRGQQVTLSCSPISGHRSVSWYQQTPGQGLQFLFEYFSETQRNKGNFPGRFSGRQFSNSRSEMNVSTLELGDSALYLCASSLSSTGGIYGYTFGSGTRLTVV.

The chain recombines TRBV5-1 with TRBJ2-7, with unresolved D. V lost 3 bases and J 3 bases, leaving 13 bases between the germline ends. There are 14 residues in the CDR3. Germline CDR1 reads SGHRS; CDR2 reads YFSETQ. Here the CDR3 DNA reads TGCGCCAGCAGCTCATTTGACTTCCTCTACGAGCAGTACTTC. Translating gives CASSSFDFLYEQYF.

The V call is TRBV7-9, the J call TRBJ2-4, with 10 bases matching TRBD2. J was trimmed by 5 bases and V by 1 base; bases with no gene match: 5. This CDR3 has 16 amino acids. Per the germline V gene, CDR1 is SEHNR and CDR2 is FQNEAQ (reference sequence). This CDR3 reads CASSLEGLAGENIQYF. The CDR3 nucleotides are TGTGCCAGCAGCTTAGAAGGGCTAGCGGGGGAAAACATTCAGTACTTC.

The CDR3 loop is CASSYNRGGDYEQYF. The DNA for the CDR3 is TGTGCCAGCAGTTACAATCGAGGGGGGGACTACGAGCAGTACTTC. J is TRBJ2-7 and V is TRBV6-5, with a weak D call TRBD2 (7 bases). This CDR3 spans 15 amino acids. V was clipped by 2 bases and J by 3 bases, with 14 bases between them. CDR1 and CDR2 from the germline V gene are MNHEY and SVGAGI.

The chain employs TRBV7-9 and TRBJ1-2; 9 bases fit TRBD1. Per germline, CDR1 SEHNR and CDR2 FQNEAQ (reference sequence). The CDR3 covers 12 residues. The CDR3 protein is CSGGTGNDGYTF. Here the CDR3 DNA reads TGTTCCGGGGGGACAGGGAATGATGGCTACACCTTC.

The CDR3 loop reads CASSEMSVGKGTEAFF. The CDR3 DNA follows: TGTGCCAGCAGTGAGATGAGTGTGGGCAAGGGGACTGAAGCTTTCTTT. V gene TRBV6-1 combines with J gene TRBJ1-1, with D tentatively TRBD1 (5 bases). In germline, CDR1 is MNHNS, CDR2 SASEGT. CDR3 length: 16 residues. Deletions cut 3 bases from V and 5 bases from J, with 19 bases between.

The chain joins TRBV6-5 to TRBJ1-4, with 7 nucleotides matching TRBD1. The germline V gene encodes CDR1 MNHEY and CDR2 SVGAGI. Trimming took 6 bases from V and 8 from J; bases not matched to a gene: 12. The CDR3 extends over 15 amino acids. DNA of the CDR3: TGTGCCAGCAGGCTCGAACCGATCAGGGGGGAAAAACTGTTTTTT. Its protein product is CASRLEPIRGEKLFF.

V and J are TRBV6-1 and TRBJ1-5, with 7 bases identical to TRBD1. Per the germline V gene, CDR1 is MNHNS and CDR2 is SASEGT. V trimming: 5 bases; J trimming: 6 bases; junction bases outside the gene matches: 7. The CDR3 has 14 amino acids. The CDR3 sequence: CASSNTGEIQPQHF. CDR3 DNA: TGTGCCAGCAGTAACACAGGGGAAATTCAGCCCCAGCATTTT.

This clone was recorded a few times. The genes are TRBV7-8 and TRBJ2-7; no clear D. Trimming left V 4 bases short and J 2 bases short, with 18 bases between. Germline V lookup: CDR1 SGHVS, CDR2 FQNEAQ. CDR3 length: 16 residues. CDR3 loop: CASSSTRAPLAYEQYF. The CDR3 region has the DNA TGTGCCAGCAGCTCTACCCGCGCCCCCTTGGCCTACGAGCAGTACTTC.

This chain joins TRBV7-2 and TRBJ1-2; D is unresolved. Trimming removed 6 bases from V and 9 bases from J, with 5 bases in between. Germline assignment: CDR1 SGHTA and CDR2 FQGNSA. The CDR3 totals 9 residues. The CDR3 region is CASSFSYTF. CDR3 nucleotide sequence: TGTGCCAGCAGTTTCAGCTACACCTTC.

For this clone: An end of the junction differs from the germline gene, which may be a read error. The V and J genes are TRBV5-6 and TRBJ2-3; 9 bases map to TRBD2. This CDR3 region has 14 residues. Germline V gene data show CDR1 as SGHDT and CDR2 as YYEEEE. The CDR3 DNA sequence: TGTGCCAGCAGCTTTAGCGGGGGCACAGATACACAGTATTTT. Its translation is CASSFSGGTDTQYF.

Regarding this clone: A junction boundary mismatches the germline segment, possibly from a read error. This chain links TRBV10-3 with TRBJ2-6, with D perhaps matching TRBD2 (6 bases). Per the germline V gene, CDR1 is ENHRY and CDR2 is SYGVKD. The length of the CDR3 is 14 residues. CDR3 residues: CASTGGSGANGLTF. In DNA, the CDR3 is TGTGCCTCAACAGGAGGGTCTGGGGCCAACGGCCTGACTTTC.

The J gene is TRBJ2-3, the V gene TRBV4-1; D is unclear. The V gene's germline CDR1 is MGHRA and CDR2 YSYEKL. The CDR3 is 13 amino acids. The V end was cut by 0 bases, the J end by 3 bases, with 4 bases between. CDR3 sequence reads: CASSQDQTDTQYF. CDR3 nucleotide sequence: TGCGCCAGCAGCCAAGATCAGACAGATACGCAGTATTTT.

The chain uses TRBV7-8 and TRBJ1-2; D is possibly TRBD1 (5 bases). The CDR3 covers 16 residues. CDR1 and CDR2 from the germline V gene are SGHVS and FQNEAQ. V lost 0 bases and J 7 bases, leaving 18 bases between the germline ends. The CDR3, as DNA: TGTGCCAGCAGCTTAGCTTTTAGTCAGGGTTTGAGTGGCTACACCTTC. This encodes CASSLAFSQGLSGYTF. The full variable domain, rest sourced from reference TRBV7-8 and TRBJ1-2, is GAGVSQSPRYKVAKRGQDVALRCDPISGHVSLFWYQQALGQGPEFLTYFQNEAQLDKSGLPSDRFFAERPEGSVSTLKIQRTQQEDSAVYLCASSLAFSQGLSGYTFGSGTRLTVV.

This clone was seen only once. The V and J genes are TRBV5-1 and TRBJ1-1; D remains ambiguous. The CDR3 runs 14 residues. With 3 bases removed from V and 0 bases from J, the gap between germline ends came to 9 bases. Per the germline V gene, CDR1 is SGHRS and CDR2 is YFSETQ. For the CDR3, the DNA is TGCGCCAGCAGCTCTCAAGCACTGAACACTGAAGCTTTCTTT. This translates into CASSSQALNTEAFF.